These 26 T cell receptor beta chains share one sample of origin, sequenced in a study of technical replicates of blood from a few donors. The repertoire was sequenced with immunoSEQ multiplex PCR; TCRdb's copy has only in-frame clones and lacks some. The sample includes 70,000 to 80,000 clones, 95% to 97% of them seen just once. Source material: T cells isolated from PBMCs. Every receptor here comes from a human donor in good health.

V is TRBV4-1 and J is TRBJ2-7, with TRBD2 matching over 12 bases. This CDR3 is 16 amino acids long. CDR1 is MGHRA and CDR2 is YSYEKL in the germline V gene. J was trimmed by 3 bases and V by 5 bases; bases with no gene match: 8. The CDR3 DNA sequence: TGCGCCAGCAGCGTAAGCTCGACTAGCGGGAGCTACGAGCAGTACTTC. Its translation: CASSVSSTSGSYEQYF.

The V call is TRBV5-1, the J call TRBJ2-5; possibly TRBD1 for D (6 bases). CDR3 size: 13 residues. V lost 5 bases, J lost 2 bases, and 10 bases lay in between. Germline V lookup: CDR1 SGHRS, CDR2 YFSETQ. CDR3 loop: CASSVRGQETQYF. The CDR3, as DNA: TGCGCCAGCAGTGTAAGGGGGCAAGAGACCCAGTACTTC.

The chain carries TRBV19 and TRBJ2-6, with a tentative D call TRBD1 (5 bases). This CDR3 has 16 amino acids. V lost 5 bases and J lost 4, with 15 bases in between. Germline-derived CDR1 and CDR2 are LNHDA and SQIVND (reference sequence). Here the CDR3 DNA reads TGTGCCAGTAGTCCCCAGGGTATCTACGGGGCCAACGTCCTGACTTTC. It codes for CASSPQGIYGANVLTF.

This clone showed up just once. The gene calls are TRBV5-1 and TRBJ2-1, with a weak D call TRBD1 (6 bases). Trimming removed 0 bases from V and 5 bases from J, with 12 bases in between. Germline values: CDR1 SGHRS, CDR2 YFSETQ. This CDR3 is 15 amino acids long. Written as DNA, the CDR3 is TGCGCCAGCAGCTTGGCACAGGGTTTCCACAATGAGCAGTTCTTC. Translated, it gives CASSLAQGFHNEQFF. The full variable domain, its missing parts supplied by reference TRBV5-1 and TRBJ2-1, is KAGVTQTPRYLIKTRGQQVTLSCSPISGHRSVSWYQQTPGQGLQFLFEYFSETQRNKGNFPGRFSGRQFSNSRSEMNVSTLELGDSALYLCASSLAQGFHNEQFFGPGTRLTVL.

DNA for the CDR3: TGCAGCGTTGGGACAGGCGTTTCCTATGGCTACACCTTC. It yields the protein CSVGTGVSYGYTF. This chain uses TRBV29-1 with TRBJ1-2, with 7 bases fitting TRBD1. Trimming took 4 bases from V and 4 from J; bases not matched to a gene: 6. Germline-derived CDR1 and CDR2 are SQVTM and ANQGSEA. This CDR3 spans 13 amino acids.

The chain carries TRBV25-1 and TRBJ1-3, with D perhaps matching TRBD1 (5 bases). V was trimmed by 8 bases and J by 1 base, leaving 24 bases between them. The germline V gene has CDR1 MGHDK and CDR2 SYGVNS. CDR3 length: 18 amino acids. The CDR3 is CASRSTVLSGGSGNTIYF. Here the CDR3 DNA reads TGTGCCAGCCGATCTACAGTATTATCCGGGGGGTCTGGAAACACCATATATTTT. Full variable domain (rest looked up from reference TRBV25-1 and TRBJ1-3): EADIYQTPRYLVIGTGKKITLECSQTMGHDKMYWYQQDPGMELHLIHYSYGVNSTEKGDLSSESTVSRIRTEHFPLTLESARPSHTSQYLCASRSTVLSGGSGNTIYFGEGSWLTVV.

The J gene is TRBJ1-1, the V gene TRBV19, with 9 bases lining up with TRBD1. Germline V gives CDR1 LNHDA, CDR2 SQIVND (reference sequence). With V trimmed by 4 bases and J by 11 bases, 14 bases remained unmatched. The CDR3 has 15 residues. The CDR3 coding sequence is TGTGCCAGTAGTACTCCGGGACAGGGCATTAGGGAGGCTTTCTTT. This codes for CASSTPGQGIREAFF.

J is TRBJ1-6 and V is TRBV11-3, with unresolved D. V lost 0 bases to trimming and J lost 0 bases, with 12 bases between them. This CDR3 has 18 residues. CDR1 and CDR2 from the germline V gene are SGHNT and YENEEA. CDR3 region: CASSLEGRLSSYNSPLHF. The CDR3, as DNA: TGTGCCAGCAGCTTAGAAGGCAGGTTGAGCTCCTATAATTCACCCCTCCACTTT.

V usage is TRBV28 and J usage is TRBJ1-5; 10 bases fit TRBD1. After removal of 8 bases from V and 6 bases from J, the junction contained 16 bases not matched to a gene. This CDR3 is 17 amino acids long. Germline loops: CDR1 MDHEN, CDR2 SYDVKM. CDR3 in amino acids: CASGMGRDRGKVQPQHF. CDR3 sequence (DNA): TGTGCCAGCGGAATGGGACGGGACAGGGGTAAGGTTCAGCCCCAGCATTTT. The variable domain in full, with the rest retrieved from reference TRBV28 and TRBJ1-5, is DVKVTQSSRYLVKRTGEKVFLECVQDMDHENMFWYRQDPGLGLRLIYFSYDVKMKEKGDIPEGYSVSREKKERFSLILESASTNQTSMYLCASGMGRDRGKVQPQHFGDGTRLSIL.

The chain couples TRBV13 to TRBJ2-5, with D tentatively TRBD2 (6 bases). The CDR3 length is 15 residues. Trimming shortened V by 4 bases and J by 2 bases, and 14 bases separated the two germline ends. Germline V gives CDR1 PRHDT, CDR2 FYEKMQ (reference sequence). CDR3 sequence reads: CASSSGWGTQETQYF. The CDR3 coding sequence is TGTGCCAGCAGCTCTGGATGGGGGACTCAAGAGACCCAGTACTTC.

This chain connects TRBV5-1 to TRBJ2-3, with TRBD2 matching over 10 bases. There are 18 residues in the CDR3. Germline V gene lookup returns CDR1 SGHRS and CDR2 YFSETQ. Trimming took 5 bases from V and 1 from J; bases not matched to a gene: 13. The CDR3 DNA sequence: TGCGCCAGCAGATCGGTAGCGGGGGGATCGACAGGCACAGATACGCAGTATTTT. It yields the protein CASRSVAGGSTGTDTQYF. Drawing the rest from reference TRBV5-1 and TRBJ2-3, the complete variable domain is KAGVTQTPRYLIKTRGQQVTLSCSPISGHRSVSWYQQTPGQGLQFLFEYFSETQRNKGNFPGRFSGRQFSNSRSEMNVSTLELGDSALYLCASRSVAGGSTGTDTQYFGPGTRLTVL.

The chain combines TRBV5-1 with TRBJ2-2; perhaps TRBD2 as D (8 bases). Trimming took off 4 bases at V and 7 bases at J, with 17 bases between the two ends. Germline loops: CDR1 SGHRS, CDR2 YFSETQ. The CDR3 spans 15 residues. CDR3 region: CASSPGLGQVGELFF. The CDR3 coding sequence is TGCGCCAGCAGCCCGGGACTAGGACAGGTCGGGGAGCTGTTTTTT.

This chain joins TRBV28 and TRBJ1-1; possibly TRBD1 for D (6 bases). This CDR3 has 14 amino acids. Germline V gene sequence: CDR1 MDHEN, CDR2 SYDVKM. The V gene lost 5 bases and the J gene lost 4 bases, with 14 bases spanning the gap. CDR3 bases: TGTGCCAGCAGTGTGACAGGTCGTGTCACTGAAGCTTTCTTT. This codes for CASSVTGRVTEAFF.

This chain joins TRBV30 and TRBJ1-1; tentative D call: TRBD1 (6 bases). Germline V gives CDR1 GTSNPN, CDR2 SVGIG (reference sequence). The CDR3 contains 13 residues. V lost 1 base and J 1 base, leaving 7 bases between the germline ends. Here the CDR3 reads CAWSETGNTEAFF. DNA for the CDR3: TGTGCCTGGAGTGAGACAGGGAACACTGAAGCTTTCTTT.

The genes are TRBV7-9 and TRBJ2-5; 12 nucleotides line up with TRBD2. The CDR3 runs 17 residues. V was pared by 4 bases and J by 5 bases, with 11 bases of the junction left unmatched. Germline lookup yields CDR1 SEHNR and CDR2 FQNEAQ (reference sequence). CDR3 nucleotides: TGTGCCAGCAGCTCGTACCTAGCGGGAGGGCGAGGGGAGACCCAGTACTTC. Translation: CASSSYLAGGRGETQYF.

This clone has a single count. The V gene is TRBV27, the J gene TRBJ2-1, with TRBD2 matching over 11 bases. Looked up from germline, CDR1 is MNHEY and CDR2 is SMNVEV (reference sequence). V was clipped by 3 bases and J by 4 bases; unmatched bases: 2. The CDR3 runs 15 residues. The CDR3: CASSLGTSGYNEQFF. CDR3 bases: TGTGCCAGCAGTTTGGGGACTAGCGGTTACAATGAGCAGTTCTTC.

CDR3 DNA sequence: TGTGCCAGCAACGAAATAGCGGGAGGGACCTACGAGCAGTACTTC. Amino acids: CASNEIAGGTYEQYF. The chain couples TRBV28 to TRBJ2-7; 11 bases are shared with TRBD2. The length of the CDR3 is 15 residues. The germline V gene has CDR1 MDHEN and CDR2 SYDVKM. Germline trimming cut 7 bases from V and 2 bases from J; bases unmatched to any gene: 7. Using reference TRBV28 and TRBJ2-7 for the parts outside the CDR3, the full variable domain is DVKVTQSSRYLVKRTGEKVFLECVQDMDHENMFWYRQDPGLGLRLIYFSYDVKMKEKGDIPEGYSVSREKKERFSLILESASTNQTSMYLCASNEIAGGTYEQYFGPGTRLTVT.

The chain's CDR3 is CASSMGQGMNTEAFF. The CDR3 DNA is TGTGCCAGTAGTATGGGACAGGGGATGAACACTGAAGCTTTCTTT. This sequence joins TRBV19 and TRBJ1-1, with TRBD1 matching 10 bases. V trimming: 3 bases; J trimming: 0 bases; junction bases outside the gene matches: 1. The CDR3 has 15 residues. CDR1 is LNHDA and CDR2 is SQIVND in the germline V gene (reference sequence).

This chain links TRBV19 with TRBJ1-1; possibly TRBD1 for D (5 bases). V lost 4 bases to trimming and J lost 1 base, with 7 bases between them. The CDR3 consists of 13 residues. From germline, CDR1 is LNHDA and CDR2 SQIVND (reference sequence). The CDR3 DNA is TGTGCCAGTAGTAGGGGCAGGAACACTGAAGCTTTCTTT. Translated: CASSRGRNTEAFF.

V is TRBV11-2 and J is TRBJ2-2; the D gene is possibly TRBD1 (6 bases). Per germline, CDR1 SGHAT and CDR2 FQNNGV. The CDR3 runs to 14 residues. V was clipped by 1 base and J by 6 bases, with 9 bases between them. This CDR3 is CASSLVTGSGELFF. DNA of the CDR3: TGTGCCAGCAGCTTAGTCACAGGGTCCGGGGAGCTGTTTTTT.

This chain uses TRBV6-5 with TRBJ1-1; D not certain. The V gene lost 3 bases and the J gene lost 0 bases, with 11 bases spanning the gap. Germline CDR1 and CDR2: MNHEY and SVGAGI. The CDR3 has 15 amino acids. CDR3 DNA sequence: TGTGCCAGCAGTTATAACACAGCCATGAACACTGAAGCTTTCTTT. This codes for CASSYNTAMNTEAFF.

This chain links TRBV4-1 with TRBJ2-7, with TRBD2 identical over 15 bases. The CDR3 contains 19 residues. The V gene end was trimmed by 1 base and the J gene end by 3 bases; junction bases not matched to a gene: 10. Germline lookup yields CDR1 MGHRA and CDR2 YSYEKL. For the CDR3, the DNA is TGCGCCAGCAGCCAAGGAGCAGCCCCGGGACTAGCGGGGGGCTACGAGCAGTACTTC. It specifies CASSQGAAPGLAGGYEQYF.

J is TRBJ1-3 and V is TRBV11-2; TRBD1 is a possible D gene (5 bases). Deletions cut 2 bases from V and 6 bases from J, with 26 bases between. The germline CDR1 and CDR2 sequences are SGHAT and FQNNGV. The CDR3 extends over 19 amino acids. CDR3 sequence reads: CASSLTFPHKTTVPNTIYF. In DNA form, the CDR3 reads TGTGCCAGCAGCTTAACCTTCCCCCATAAAACGACAGTACCAAACACCATATATTTT.

In DNA form, the CDR3 reads TGCGCCAGCAGCCCCGAACAGGCTTTTAACTATGGCTACACCTTC. Translating gives CASSPEQAFNYGYTF. This rearrangement joins TRBV10-2 to TRBJ1-2, with TRBD1 as a possible D gene (5 bases). Germline CDR1 is WSHSY and CDR2 is SAAADI. The CDR3 loop spans 15 amino acids. V shed 6 bases and J shed 1 base, with 15 bases lying between them.

This chain uses TRBV28 with TRBJ1-1; D might be TRBD1 (5 bases). Germline V gives CDR1 MDHEN, CDR2 SYDVKM. The length of the CDR3 is 13 residues. Trimming stripped 3 bases from V and 1 base from J, with 6 bases between. The CDR3 region has the DNA TGTGCCAGCAGTTTTCAGGGGAACACTGAAGCTTTCTTT. It codes for CASSFQGNTEAFF.

J is TRBJ1-6 and V is TRBV30; a possible D gene is TRBD1 (5 bases). The CDR3 sequence is 13 residues long. V was pared by 5 bases and J by 3 bases, with 8 bases between. Germline V gene sequence: CDR1 GTSNPN, CDR2 SVGIG (reference sequence). CDR3 loop: CAWATVYNSPLHF. CDR3 nucleotides: TGTGCCTGGGCGACAGTCTATAATTCACCCCTCCACTTT.